Listed below are T cell receptor beta chains from one sample, sequenced in a study of T cells after yellow fever vaccination. TCRdb processed the 5' RACE reads anew with MiXCR; each CDR3 protein has one entry. The sample lists just under 600,000 distinct CDR3 sequences, roughly 13% occurring once. This sample comprised PBMCs, obtained on the day of the yellow fever booster vaccination. All receptors derive from a man aged 30 to 39 who received the YFV17D yellow fever vaccine. The CDR3 runs from the conserved cysteine through the conserved F or W. D genes are given only for firm matches. Rows may omit the clone size; those that give it use once, few, many or a size class.

cdr3_aa cdr3_nt clone_size d_call j_call v_call
CSASPSTSSYEQYF TGCAGTGCTAGTCCTAGTACCTCCTCCTACGAGCAGTACTTC NA NA TRBJ2-7 TRBV20-1
CASRILAGGNEQYF TGTGCCAGCAGGATCCTAGCGGGAGGGAACGAGCAGTACTTC NA TRBD2 TRBJ2-7 TRBV7-2
CASSQTATTNEKLFF TGTGCCAGCAGCCAAACAGCAACAACTAATGAAAAACTGTTTTTT NA NA TRBJ1-4 TRBV3-1
CASSVGQGRTDTQYF TGCGCCAGCAGCGTAGGACAGGGACGCACAGATACGCAGTATTTT few TRBD1 TRBJ2-3 TRBV5-1
CASSYGAGAWQTQYF TGTGCCAGCAGTTACGGTGCGGGAGCGTGGCAGACCCAGTACTTC NA TRBD2 TRBJ2-5 TRBV6-5
CSAVRAQPYEQYF TGCAGTGCTGTAAGAGCCCAGCCCTACGAGCAGTACTTC NA NA TRBJ2-7 TRBV20-1
CSAIEGTLTYEQYF TGCAGTGCTATCGAGGGTACCCTCACCTACGAGCAGTACTTC few NA TRBJ2-7 TRBV20-1
CASNGGRAGDTQYF TGCGCCAGCAACGGCGGGAGGGCTGGAGATACGCAGTATTTT NA TRBD2 TRBJ2-3 TRBV5-1
CASSLEGQEIHETQYF TGTGCCAGCAGCTTAGAGGGTCAAGAGATCCATGAGACCCAGTACTTC few NA TRBJ2-5 TRBV7-2
CASRYWDSQETQYF TGTGCCAGCAGATACTGGGACAGCCAAGAGACCCAGTACTTC NA TRBD1 TRBJ2-5 TRBV6-5
CASSGLYSPLHF TGTGCCAGCAGCGGTCTCTATTCACCCCTCCACTTT NA NA TRBJ1-6 TRBV9
CASDWTSGSGNEQFF TGTGCCAGCGACTGGACTAGCGGGAGTGGAAATGAGCAGTTCTTC NA TRBD2 TRBJ2-1 TRBV2
CASSVVGSGLTYNEQFF TGCGCCAGCAGTGTGGTGGGGAGCGGGCTAACCTACAATGAGCAGTTCTTC few NA TRBJ2-1 TRBV10-2
CATEPGLNYNEQFF TGTGCCACCGAACCGGGACTCAACTACAATGAGCAGTTCTTC NA NA TRBJ2-1 TRBV18
CSARRGTGREKLFF TGCAGTGCACGCCGCGGGACAGGGCGTGAAAAACTGTTTTTT NA TRBD1 TRBJ1-4 TRBV20-1
CASSQEGTKGSNSPLHF TGCGCCAGCAGCCAAGAAGGGACGAAGGGATCGAATTCACCCCTCCACTTT NA NA TRBJ1-6 TRBV4-3
CASSFSMGGYEQYF TGTGCCAGCAGCTTCTCTATGGGCGGATACGAGCAGTACTTC few NA TRBJ2-7 TRBV5-6
CSVDPYQDTQYF TGCAGCGTTGACCCCTATCAGGATACGCAGTATTTT NA NA TRBJ2-3 TRBV29-1
CASRNRGNYEQYF TGCGCCAGCAGGAACAGGGGGAACTACGAGCAGTACTTC NA TRBD1 TRBJ2-7 TRBV23-1
CASTSGLSSYNEQFF TGCGCCAGCACCTCAGGATTAAGCTCCTACAATGAGCAGTTCTTC few NA TRBJ2-1 TRBV10-2
CASSLGGSGPHRIF TGTGCCAGCAGCTTAGGCGGAAGCGGGCCTCACCGCATCTTC NA NA TRBJ2-1 TRBV7-6
CSARARGLPTDTQYF TGCAGTGCTAGAGCCAGGGGACTTCCCACAGATACGCAGTATTTT NA NA TRBJ2-3 TRBV20-1
CSAWTSGSPSYEQYF TGCAGTGCGTGGACTAGCGGGAGTCCCTCCTACGAGCAGTACTTC NA TRBD2 TRBJ2-7 TRBV20-1